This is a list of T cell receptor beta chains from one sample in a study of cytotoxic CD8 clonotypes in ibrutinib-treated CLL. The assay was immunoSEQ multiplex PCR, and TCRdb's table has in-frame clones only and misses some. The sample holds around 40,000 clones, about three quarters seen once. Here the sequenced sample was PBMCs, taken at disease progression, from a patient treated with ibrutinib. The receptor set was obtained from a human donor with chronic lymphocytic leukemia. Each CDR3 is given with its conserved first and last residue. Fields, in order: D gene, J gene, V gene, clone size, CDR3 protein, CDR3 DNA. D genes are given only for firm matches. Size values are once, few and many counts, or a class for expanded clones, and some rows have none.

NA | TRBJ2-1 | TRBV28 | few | CASRGSSYNEQFF | TGTGCCAGCCGGGGGAGCTCCTACAATGAGCAGTTCTTC
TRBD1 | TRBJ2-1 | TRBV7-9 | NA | CASTMTGGLDNEQFF | TGTGCCAGCACCATGACAGGGGGCCTAGACAATGAGCAGTTCTTC
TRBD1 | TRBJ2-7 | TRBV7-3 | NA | CASSSGQGREQYF | TGTGCCAGCAGCTCCGGACAGGGAAGGGAGCAGTACTTC
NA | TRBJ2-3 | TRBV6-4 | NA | CASSDSGGTGTDTQYF | TGTGCCAGCAGTGACTCCGGAGGAACTGGGACAGATACGCAGTATTTT
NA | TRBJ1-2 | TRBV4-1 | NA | CASSFTGTFYGYTF | TGCGCCAGCAGCTTCACCGGGACTTTCTATGGCTACACCTTC
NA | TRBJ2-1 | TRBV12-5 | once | CASVPNLPDNEQFF | TGTGCTAGTGTCCCCAATCTTCCCGACAATGAGCAGTTCTTC
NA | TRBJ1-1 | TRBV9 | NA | CASSVMGGGTEAFF | TGTGCCAGCAGCGTTATGGGGGGCGGCACTGAAGCTTTCTTT
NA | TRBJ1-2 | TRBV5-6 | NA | CASSVTPPRTNYGYTF | TGTGCCAGCAGCGTGACACCCCCAAGAACTAACTATGGCTACACCTTC
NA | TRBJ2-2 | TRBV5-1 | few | CASSSKSGPFGGELFF | TGCGCCAGCAGCTCAAAGAGCGGGCCCTTCGGCGGGGAGCTGTTTTTT
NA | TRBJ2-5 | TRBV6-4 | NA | CASSDSPGETQYF | TGTGCCAGCAGTGACTCCCCCGGGGAGACCCAGTACTTC
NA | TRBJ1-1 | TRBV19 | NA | CASSTGGRSMNTEAFF | TGTGCCAGTAGTACAGGCGGACGCTCCATGAACACTGAAGCTTTCTTT
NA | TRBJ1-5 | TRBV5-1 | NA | CASSLDKGSGQPQHF | TGCGCCAGCAGCTTGGACAAGGGGAGTGGGCAGCCCCAGCATTTT
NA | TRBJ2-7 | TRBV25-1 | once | CASGGPPGVYEQYF | TGTGCCAGCGGGGGTCCACCGGGGGTATACGAGCAGTACTTC
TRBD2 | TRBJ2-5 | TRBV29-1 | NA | CSVRGTSGQETQYF | TGCAGCGTACGCGGGACTAGCGGGCAAGAGACCCAGTACTTC
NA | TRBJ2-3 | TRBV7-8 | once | CASSPYGPGSTDTQYF | TGTGCCAGCAGCCCTTACGGGCCAGGGAGCACAGATACGCAGTATTTT
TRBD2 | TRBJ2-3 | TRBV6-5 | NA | CASSRSLAGGDTQYF | TGTGCCAGCAGCAGATCCCTAGCGGGGGGAGATACGCAGTATTTT
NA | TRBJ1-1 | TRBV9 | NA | CASSALQNSNTEAFF | TGTGCCAGCAGCGCATTACAAAACTCGAACACTGAAGCTTTCTTT
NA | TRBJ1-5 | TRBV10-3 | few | CAISEEQPLQPQHF | TGTGCCATCAGTGAGGAACAGCCCCTCCAGCCCCAGCATTTT
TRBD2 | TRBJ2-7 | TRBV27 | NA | CASSYSGRNEQYF | TGTGCCAGCAGTTATAGCGGGAGGAACGAGCAGTACTTC
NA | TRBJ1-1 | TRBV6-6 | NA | CASSYSARGNTEAFF | TGTGCCAGCAGTTACTCGGCCAGGGGGAACACTGAAGCTTTCTTT
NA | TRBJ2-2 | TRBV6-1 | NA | CASSKEVLAAGELFF | TGTGCCAGCAGCAAAGAGGTGCTAGCTGCCGGGGAGCTGTTTTTT
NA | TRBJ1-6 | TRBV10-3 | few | CAISDSGVNSPLHF | TGTGCCATCAGTGATTCAGGGGTGAATTCACCCCTCCACTTT